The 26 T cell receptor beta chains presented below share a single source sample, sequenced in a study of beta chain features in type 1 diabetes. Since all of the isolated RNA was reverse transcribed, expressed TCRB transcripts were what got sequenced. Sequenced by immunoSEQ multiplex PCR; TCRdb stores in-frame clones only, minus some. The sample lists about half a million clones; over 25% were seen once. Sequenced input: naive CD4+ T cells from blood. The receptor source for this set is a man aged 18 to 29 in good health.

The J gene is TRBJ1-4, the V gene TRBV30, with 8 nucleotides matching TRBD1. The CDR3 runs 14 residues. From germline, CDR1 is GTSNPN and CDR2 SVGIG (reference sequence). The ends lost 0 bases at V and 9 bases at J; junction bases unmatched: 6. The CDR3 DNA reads TGTGCCTGGAGTGTTACAGGGGGGAACAAAAAACTGTTTTTT. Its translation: CAWSVTGGNKKLFF.

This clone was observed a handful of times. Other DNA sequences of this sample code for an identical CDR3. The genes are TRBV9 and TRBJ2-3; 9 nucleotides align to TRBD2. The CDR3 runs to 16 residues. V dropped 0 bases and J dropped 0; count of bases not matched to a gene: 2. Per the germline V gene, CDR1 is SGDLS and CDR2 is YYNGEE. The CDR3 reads CASSVGLAASTDTQYF. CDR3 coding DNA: TGTGCCAGCAGCGTAGGACTAGCGGCCAGCACAGATACGCAGTATTTT.

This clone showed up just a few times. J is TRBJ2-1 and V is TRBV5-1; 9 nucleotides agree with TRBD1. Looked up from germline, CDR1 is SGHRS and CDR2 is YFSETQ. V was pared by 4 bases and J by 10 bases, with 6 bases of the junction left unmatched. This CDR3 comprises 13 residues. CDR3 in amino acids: CASSPNRGPEQFF. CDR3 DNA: TGCGCCAGCAGCCCCAACAGGGGGCCCGAGCAGTTCTTC.

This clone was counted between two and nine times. The CDR3: CAISEGTSGGEDTQYF. CDR3 coding DNA: TGTGCCATCAGTGAGGGGACTAGCGGAGGGGAAGATACGCAGTATTTT. The genes are TRBV10-3 and TRBJ2-3; 11 bases match TRBD2. The trim removed 2 bases at V and 5 bases at J, leaving 6 bases unmatched. Germline-derived CDR1 and CDR2 are ENHRY and SYGVKD. The CDR3 runs to 16 residues.

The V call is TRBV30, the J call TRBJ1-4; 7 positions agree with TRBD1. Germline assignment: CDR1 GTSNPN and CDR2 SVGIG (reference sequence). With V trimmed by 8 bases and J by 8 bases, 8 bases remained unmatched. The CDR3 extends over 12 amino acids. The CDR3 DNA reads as TGTGCCCGCGACAGGGAGGGGGAAAAACTGTTTTTT. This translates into CARDREGEKLFF.

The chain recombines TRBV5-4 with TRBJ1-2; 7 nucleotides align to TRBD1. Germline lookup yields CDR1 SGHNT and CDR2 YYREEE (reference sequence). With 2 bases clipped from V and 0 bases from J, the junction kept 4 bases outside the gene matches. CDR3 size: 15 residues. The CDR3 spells CASSLRQGANYGYTF. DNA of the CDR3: TGTGCCAGCAGCTTACGACAGGGAGCTAACTATGGCTACACCTTC.

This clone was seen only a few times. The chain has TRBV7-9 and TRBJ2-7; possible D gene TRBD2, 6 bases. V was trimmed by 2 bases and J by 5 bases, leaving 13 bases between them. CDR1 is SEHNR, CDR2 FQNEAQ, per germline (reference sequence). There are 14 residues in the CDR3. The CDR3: CASSLTGVRNEQYF. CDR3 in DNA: TGTGCCAGCAGCTTAACGGGAGTAAGGAACGAGCAGTACTTC.

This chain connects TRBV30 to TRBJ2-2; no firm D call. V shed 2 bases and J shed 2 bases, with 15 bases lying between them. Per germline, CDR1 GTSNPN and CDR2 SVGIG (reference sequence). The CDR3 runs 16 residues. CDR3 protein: CAWSRRLNFNTGELFF. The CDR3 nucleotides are TGTGCCTGGAGTCGGCGTCTTAACTTCAACACCGGGGAGCTGTTTTTT.

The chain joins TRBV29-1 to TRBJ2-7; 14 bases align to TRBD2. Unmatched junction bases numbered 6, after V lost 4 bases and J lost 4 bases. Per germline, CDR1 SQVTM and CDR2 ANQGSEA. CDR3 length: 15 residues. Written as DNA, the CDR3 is TGCAGCGTTGGGGGGACTAGCGGGAGTGAGTACGAGCAGTACTTC. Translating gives CSVGGTSGSEYEQYF.

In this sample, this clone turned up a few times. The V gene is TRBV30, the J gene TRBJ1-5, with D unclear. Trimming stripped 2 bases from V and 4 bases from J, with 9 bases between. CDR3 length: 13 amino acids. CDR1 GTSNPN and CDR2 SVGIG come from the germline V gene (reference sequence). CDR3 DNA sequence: TGTGCCTGGAGTCCGTCTGATAATCAGCCCCAGCATTTT. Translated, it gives CAWSPSDNQPQHF.

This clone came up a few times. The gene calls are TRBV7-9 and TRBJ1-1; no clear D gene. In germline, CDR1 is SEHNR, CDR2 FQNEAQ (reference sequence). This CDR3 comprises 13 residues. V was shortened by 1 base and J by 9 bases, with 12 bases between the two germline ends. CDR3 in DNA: TGTGCCAGCAGCTTAGACGCCGACGATAAAGCTTTCTTT. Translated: CASSLDADDKAFF.

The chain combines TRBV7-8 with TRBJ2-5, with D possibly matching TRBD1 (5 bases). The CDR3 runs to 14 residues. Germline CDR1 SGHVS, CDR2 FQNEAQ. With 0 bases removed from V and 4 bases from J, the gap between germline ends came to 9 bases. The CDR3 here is CASSLAQGPETQYF. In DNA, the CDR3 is TGTGCCAGCAGCTTAGCCCAGGGTCCAGAGACCCAGTACTTC.

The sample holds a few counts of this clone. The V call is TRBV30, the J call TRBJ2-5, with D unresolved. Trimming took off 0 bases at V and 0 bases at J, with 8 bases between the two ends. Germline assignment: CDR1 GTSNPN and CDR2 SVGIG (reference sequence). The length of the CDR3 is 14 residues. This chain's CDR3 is CAWSVSSYQETQYF. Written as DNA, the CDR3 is TGTGCCTGGAGTGTATCGAGTTACCAAGAGACCCAGTACTTC.

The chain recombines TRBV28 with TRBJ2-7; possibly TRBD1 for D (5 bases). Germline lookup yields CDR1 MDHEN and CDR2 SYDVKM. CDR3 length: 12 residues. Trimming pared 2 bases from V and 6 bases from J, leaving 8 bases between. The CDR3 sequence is CASSLQGFEQYF. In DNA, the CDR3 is TGTGCCAGCAGTTTACAGGGTTTCGAGCAGTACTTC.

In DNA form, the CDR3 reads TGTGCCAGCAGCTTAGGGGTGGATGCCTACGAGCAGTACTTC. Translated, it gives CASSLGVDAYEQYF. V gene TRBV7-2 combines with J gene TRBJ2-7; D uncertain. The germline V gene has CDR1 SGHTA and CDR2 FQGNSA. This CDR3 is 14 amino acids long. V was shortened by 1 base and J by 2 bases, with 9 bases between the two germline ends.

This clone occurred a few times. The CDR3 loop reads CASRRTGPDQKLFF. In DNA form, the CDR3 reads TGCGCCAGCAGACGGACAGGGCCGGACCAAAAACTGTTTTTT. The genes are TRBV4-1 and TRBJ1-4; 8 bases are shared with TRBD1. The CDR3 has 14 amino acids. V gave up 6 bases and J gave up 9 bases; unmatched junction bases: 9. Germline V gene sequence: CDR1 MGHRA, CDR2 YSYEKL.

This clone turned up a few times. The CDR3 spells CASSVAGGVAANEKLFF. The CDR3 bases are TGTGCCAGCAGCGTAGCCGGGGGAGTTGCAGCTAATGAAAAACTGTTTTTT. The V gene is TRBV9, the J gene TRBJ1-4, with TRBD1 as a possible D gene (5 bases). The CDR3 length is 17 residues. The V gene's germline CDR1 is SGDLS and CDR2 YYNGEE. Trimming removed 0 bases at V and 3 bases at J, with 15 bases between.

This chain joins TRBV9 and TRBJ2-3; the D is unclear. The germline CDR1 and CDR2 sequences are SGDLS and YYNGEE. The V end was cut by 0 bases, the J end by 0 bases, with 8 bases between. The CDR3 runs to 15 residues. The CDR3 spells CASSVASISTDTQYF. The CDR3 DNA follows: TGTGCCAGCAGCGTAGCCTCTATTAGCACAGATACGCAGTATTTT.

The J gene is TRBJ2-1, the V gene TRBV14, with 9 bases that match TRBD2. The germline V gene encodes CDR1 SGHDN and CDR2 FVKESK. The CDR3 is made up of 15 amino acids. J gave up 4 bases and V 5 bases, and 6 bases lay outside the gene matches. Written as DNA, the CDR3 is TGTGCCAGCAGCTACGGACTAGCGCTTTACAATGAGCAGTTCTTC. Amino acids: CASSYGLALYNEQFF. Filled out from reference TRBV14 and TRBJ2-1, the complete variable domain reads EAGVTQFPSHSVIEKGQTVTLRCDPISGHDNLYWYRRVMGKEIKFLLHFVKESKQDESGMPNNRFLAERTGGTYSTLKVQPAELEDSGVYFCASSYGLALYNEQFFGPGTRLTVL.

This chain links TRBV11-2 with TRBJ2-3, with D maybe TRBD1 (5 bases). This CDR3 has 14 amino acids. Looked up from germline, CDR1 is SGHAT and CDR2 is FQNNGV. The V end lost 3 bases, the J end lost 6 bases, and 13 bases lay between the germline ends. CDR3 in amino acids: CASSFPGYSDTQYF. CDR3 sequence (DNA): TGTGCCAGCAGCTTCCCAGGGTATTCCGATACGCAGTATTTT.

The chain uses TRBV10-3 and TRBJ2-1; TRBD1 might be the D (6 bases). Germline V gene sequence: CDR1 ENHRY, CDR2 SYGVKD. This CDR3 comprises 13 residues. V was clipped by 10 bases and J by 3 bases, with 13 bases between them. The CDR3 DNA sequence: TGTGCCAGCAGGGGCACGATCTACAATGAGCAGTTCTTC. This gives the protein CASRGTIYNEQFF.

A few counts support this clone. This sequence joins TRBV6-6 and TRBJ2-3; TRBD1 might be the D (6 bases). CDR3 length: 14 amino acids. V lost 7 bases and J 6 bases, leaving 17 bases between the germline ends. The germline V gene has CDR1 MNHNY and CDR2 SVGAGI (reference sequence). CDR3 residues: CASNRDRTADTQYF. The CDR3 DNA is TGTGCCAGCAACAGGGACCGAACTGCGGATACGCAGTATTTT.

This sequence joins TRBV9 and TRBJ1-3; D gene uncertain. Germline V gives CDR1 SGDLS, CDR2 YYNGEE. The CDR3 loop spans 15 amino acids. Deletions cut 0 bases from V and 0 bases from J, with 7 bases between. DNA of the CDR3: TGTGCCAGCAGCGTAGACTTACACTCTGGAAACACCATATATTTT. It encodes CASSVDLHSGNTIYF.

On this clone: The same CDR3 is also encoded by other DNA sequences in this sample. The CDR3 sequence is CASSQDLATDTQYF. The CDR3 nucleotides read TGCGCCAGCAGCCAAGACCTAGCAACAGATACGCAGTATTTT. The chain is built from TRBV4-3 and TRBJ2-3; a possible D gene is TRBD2 (5 bases). Germline loops: CDR1 LGHNA, CDR2 YSLEER. This CDR3 is 14 amino acids long. The ends were cut back, 0 bases at V and 3 bases at J, with 7 bases in the middle.

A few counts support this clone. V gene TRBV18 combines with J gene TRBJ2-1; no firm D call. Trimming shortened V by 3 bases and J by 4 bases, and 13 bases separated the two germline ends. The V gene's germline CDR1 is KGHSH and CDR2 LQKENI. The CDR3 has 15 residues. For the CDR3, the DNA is TGTGCCAGCTCACCGTCCAGGACCCCATACAATGAGCAGTTCTTC. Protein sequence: CASSPSRTPYNEQFF.

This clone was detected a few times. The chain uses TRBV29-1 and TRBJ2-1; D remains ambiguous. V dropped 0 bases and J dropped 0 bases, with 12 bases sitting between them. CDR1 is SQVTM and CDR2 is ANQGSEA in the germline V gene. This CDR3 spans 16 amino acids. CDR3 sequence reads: CSVEEGTASSYNEQFF. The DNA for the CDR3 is TGCAGCGTTGAAGAGGGCACAGCGAGCTCCTACAATGAGCAGTTCTTC.